These 31 T cell receptor beta chains share one sample of origin, sequenced in a study of vaccination and CD4 T cells after COVID-19. The treatment here: roughly 11-day PBMC culture with coronavirus spike peptide pools or control peptides (ViraFEST assay). These TCRs are of unknown antigen specificity. The Oncomine TCR Beta short-read assay generated sequence data from the DNA of cultured CD4+ T cells. TCRdb fed the PCR reads into MiXCR, producing one record per CDR3 protein. The table has 25,000 to 30,000 distinct CDR3 sequences, about 50% seen once. The specimen was CD4+ T cells from blood, cultured in vitro, collected before SARS-CoV-2 vaccination. The receptors come from a human donor who received a COVID-19 vaccine.

Here the CDR3 reads CASSSHRGRVHEQYF. The CDR3 region has the DNA TGTGCCAGCAGTTCACACAGGGGGCGCGTCCACGAGCAGTACTTC. The chain uses TRBV27 and TRBJ2-7, with 9 bases aligning to TRBD1. The CDR3 has 15 amino acids. J lost 5 bases, V lost 4 bases, and 9 bases had no gene match. Germline assignment: CDR1 MNHEY and CDR2 SMNVEV (reference sequence).

The J gene is TRBJ1-1, the V gene TRBV29-1, with TRBD1 identical over 8 bases. Germline V gene lookup returns CDR1 SQVTM and CDR2 ANQGSEA. The CDR3 has 16 amino acids. After removal of 6 bases from V and 4 bases from J, the junction contained 16 bases not matched to a gene. CDR3: CSVRGPDRGWGTEAFF. CDR3 bases: TGCAGCGTGAGAGGTCCCGACAGGGGTTGGGGCACTGAAGCTTTCTTT.

V gene TRBV5-4 combines with J gene TRBJ2-5, with D possibly being TRBD2 (6 bases). V shed 2 bases and J shed 5 bases, with 19 bases lying between them. The CDR3 covers 16 residues. Germline V gives CDR1 SGHNT, CDR2 YYREEE (reference sequence). The CDR3 here is CASSFGFGGDGETQYF. For the CDR3, the DNA is TGTGCCAGCAGCTTTGGGTTTGGCGGGGACGGGGAGACCCAGTACTTC.

This chain links TRBV30 with TRBJ1-6; 10 nucleotides line up with TRBD1. V lost 8 bases, J lost 7 bases, and 5 bases stayed unmatched. The CDR3 is 13 residues long. Germline CDR1 and CDR2: GTSNPN and SVGIG (reference sequence). The CDR3 region has the DNA TGTGCCGGGTCGGGACAGGGGAATTCACCCCTCCACTTT. Its translation: CAGSGQGNSPLHF.

The V call is TRBV19, the J call TRBJ2-7; TRBD2 is a possible D gene (5 bases). The V end was cut by 7 bases, the J end by 0 bases, with 13 bases between. The CDR3 spans 14 residues. In germline, CDR1 is LNHDA, CDR2 SQIVND (reference sequence). CDR3 coding DNA: TGTGCCAGTACAGCTTCTCGGGGCTCCTACGAGCAGTACTTC. This gives the protein CASTASRGSYEQYF.

The V and J genes are TRBV20-1 and TRBJ1-2; no clear D gene. CDR3 length: 12 amino acids. The germline gives CDR1 DFQATT, CDR2 SNEGSKA (reference sequence). The CDR3 bases are TGCAGCAACAAGGGCTTGGAGTATGGCTACACCTTC. Its translation: CSNKGLEYGYTF.

The rearrangement links TRBV7-8 to TRBJ1-1, with 8 bases matching TRBD1. This CDR3 spans 16 amino acids. V trimming: 3 bases; J trimming: 1 base; junction bases outside the gene matches: 7. The V gene's germline CDR1 is SGHVS and CDR2 FQNEAQ. CDR3 nucleotide sequence: TGTGCCAGCAGCTTTAACAGGGGGGTAAGGAACACTGAAGCTTTCTTT. It encodes CASSFNRGVRNTEAFF.

The chain recombines TRBV7-9 with TRBJ1-1; D possibly corresponds to TRBD1 (6 bases). V lost 1 base, J lost 5 bases, and 11 bases lay in between. The CDR3 extends over 14 amino acids. From germline, CDR1 is SEHNR and CDR2 FQNEAQ (reference sequence). The CDR3 here is CASSLEAQGTEAFF. The CDR3 DNA reads TGTGCCAGCAGCTTAGAAGCTCAGGGGACTGAAGCTTTCTTT.

The genes are TRBV7-8 and TRBJ2-2; 8 nucleotides align to TRBD1. Germline assignment: CDR1 SGHVS and CDR2 FQNEAQ. Losses at the gene ends were 5 bases for V and 4 bases for J; bases not matched to a gene: 15. The CDR3 spans 18 residues. The CDR3 reads CASSPSGGAQFGTGELFF. CDR3 DNA sequence: TGTGCCAGCAGCCCATCAGGGGGCGCCCAGTTCGGCACCGGGGAGCTGTTTTTT.

This clonotype was seen more than once but under ten times. This chain links TRBV20-1 with TRBJ2-7, with D tentatively TRBD1 (5 bases). Per germline, CDR1 DFQATT and CDR2 SNEGSKA (reference sequence). Between the trimmed V and J ends, which lost 4 bases and 3 bases, there was a span of 16 bases. This CDR3 is 14 amino acids long. The CDR3: CSAIDPDNNYEQYF. Written as DNA, the CDR3 is TGCAGTGCTATTGATCCGGACAACAACTACGAGCAGTACTTC.

This chain uses TRBV7-3 with TRBJ1-1; no firm D call. Germline V gene data show CDR1 as SGHTA and CDR2 as FQGTGA. This CDR3 is built from 13 residues. Trimming shortened V by 2 bases and J by 7 bases, and 11 bases separated the two germline ends. CDR3 in DNA: TGTGCCAGCAGCTTATCAGTCGTCGGTGAAGCTTTCTTT. It yields the protein CASSLSVVGEAFF.

The CDR3 here is CASSDWDRRIGTIYF. DNA of the CDR3: TGTGCCAGCAGTGACTGGGACAGGCGAATCGGTACCATATATTTT. This sequence joins TRBV25-1 and TRBJ1-3; 8 positions match TRBD1. V gave up 3 bases and J gave up 10 bases; unmatched junction bases: 11. This CDR3 contains 15 residues. CDR1 and CDR2 from the germline V gene are MGHDK and SYGVNS.

The table lists this clonotype with a few counts. The chain is built from TRBV21-1 and TRBJ1-6; TRBD1 is the table's D call and was not checked against the DNA. TRBV21-1 is annotated as a pseudogene. This CDR3 has 15 amino acids. The CDR3 reads CASPVQGEDNSPLHF. For the CDR3, the DNA is TGTGCCAGTCCTGTACAGGGAGAGGATAATTCACCCCTCCACTTT.

This clonotype has only a few counts. This chain uses TRBV20-1 with TRBJ1-2; the D is unclear. The germline gives CDR1 DFQATT, CDR2 SNEGSKA (reference sequence). Deletions cut 1 base from V and 8 bases from J, with 11 bases between. There are 12 residues in the CDR3. The CDR3, as DNA: TGCAGTGCTAGAGCTCCTGGGTTAGGCTACACCTTC. Amino acids: CSARAPGLGYTF.

This clonotype came up a few times. The V call is TRBV6-1, the J call TRBJ2-7; the match to TRBD1 covers 10 bases. Germline trimming cut 4 bases from V and 4 bases from J; bases unmatched to any gene: 7. The germline CDR1 and CDR2 sequences are MNHNS and SASEGT. CDR3 length: 15 amino acids. The CDR3, as DNA: TGTGCCAGCAGTGGGGACAGGGGACCCCCTTACGAGCAGTACTTC. Translating it yields CASSGDRGPPYEQYF.

This chain links TRBV7-3 with TRBJ2-1, with a tentative D call TRBD2 (6 bases). The CDR3 runs 15 residues. Germline CDR1 is SGHTA and CDR2 is FQGTGA. With 1 base removed from V and 4 bases from J, the gap between germline ends came to 11 bases. CDR3 loop: CASSLMGGLYNEQFF. In DNA form, the CDR3 reads TGTGCCAGCAGCTTAATGGGGGGACTGTACAATGAGCAGTTCTTC.

This clonotype was detected once. V usage is TRBV12-2 and J usage is TRBJ2-3; the tabulated D call, TRBD2, remains unverified against the DNA. TRBV12-2 is a recognized pseudogene. This CDR3 is built from 15 residues. The CDR3 DNA reads as TGTGCAAGTCGCTTAGGCACTAGTGACACAGATACGCAGTATTTT. Amino acid sequence: CASRLGTSDTDTQYF.

Points on this clonotype: The conserved closing phenylalanine or tryptophan is absent in this CDR3, likely reflecting a read error. This chain connects TRBV19 to TRBJ2-1; 7 bases match TRBD1. Germline-derived CDR1 and CDR2 are LNHDA and SQIVND (reference sequence). This CDR3 has 16 residues. J lost 0 bases, V lost 5 bases, and 7 bases had no gene match. The CDR3 sequence: CASSGGRDSSYNEQFL. The CDR3 DNA reads TGTGCCAGTAGTGGAGGCCGGGACAGCTCCTACAATGAGCAGTTCCTC.

This chain joins TRBV7-3 and TRBJ1-3; maybe TRBD1 (6 bases). Germline V gene lookup returns CDR1 SGHTA and CDR2 FQGTGA. The CDR3 extends over 15 amino acids. Trimming took 1 base from V and 2 from J, leaving 9 bases between them. The CDR3 region has the DNA TGTGCCAGCAGCTTAAACGCAGGGGCTGGAAACACCATATATTTT. This sequence encodes CASSLNAGAGNTIYF.

The V gene is TRBV18, the J gene TRBJ1-3; D is unclear. This CDR3 has 14 residues. CDR1 and CDR2 (germline): KGHSH, LQKENI. Trimming took 1 base from V and 3 from J, leaving 7 bases between them. The CDR3 protein is CASSPQGGGNTIYF. DNA for the CDR3: TGTGCCAGCTCACCACAGGGCGGTGGAAACACCATATATTTT.

CDR3 coding DNA: TGTGCCAGTAGTATCAACCGGGACAGGGCGAATGGCTACACCTTC. This codes for CASSINRDRANGYTF. V usage is TRBV19 and J usage is TRBJ1-2; TRBD1 matches 9 bases. V gave up 3 bases and J gave up 6 bases; unmatched junction bases: 8. CDR3 length equals 15 residues. Germline V gene data show CDR1 as LNHDA and CDR2 as SQIVND (reference sequence).

The CDR3 sequence is CASSSVGGSYNSPLHF. The CDR3 bases are TGTGCCAGCAGCTCCGTGGGCGGCTCCTATAATTCACCCCTCCACTTT. The rearrangement uses TRBV7-9 and TRBJ1-6; the D is unclear. V shed 4 bases and J shed 0 bases, with 10 bases lying between them. Germline CDR1 reads SEHNR; CDR2 reads FQNEAQ (reference sequence). The CDR3 contains 16 residues. Variable domain in full (rest from reference TRBV7-9 and TRBJ1-6): DTGVSQNPRHKITKRGQNVTFRCDPISEHNRLYWYRQTLGQGPEFLTYFQNEAQLEKSRLLSDRFSAERPKGSFSTLEIQRTEQGDSAMYLCASSSVGGSYNSPLHFGNGTRLTVT.

The chain joins TRBV11-2 to TRBJ1-1; D is uncertain. This CDR3 region has 15 residues. V lost 3 bases and J 3 bases, leaving 14 bases between the germline ends. CDR1 SGHAT and CDR2 FQNNGV come from the germline V gene. In nucleotides, the CDR3 is TGTGCCAGCAGCTTCGGACCCGAGAGGGACACTGAAGCTTTCTTT. Its translation: CASSFGPERDTEAFF.

The J gene is TRBJ1-2, the V gene TRBV7-8, with a weak D call TRBD1 (5 bases). CDR3 length: 12 residues. The germline V gene has CDR1 SGHVS and CDR2 FQNEAQ. V dropped 6 bases and J dropped 4 bases, with 9 bases sitting between them. The CDR3 DNA reads as TGTGCCAGCAGGGACGACAGCTATGGCTACACCTTC. Protein product: CASRDDSYGYTF.

The chain carries TRBV20-1 and TRBJ1-3; D perhaps matches TRBD1 (5 bases). This CDR3 has 13 residues. The V gene lost 3 bases and the J gene lost 3 bases, with 9 bases spanning the gap. Germline CDR1 is DFQATT and CDR2 is SNEGSKA (reference sequence). CDR3: CSASPGDGNTIYF. The CDR3 DNA reads TGCAGTGCTAGTCCGGGGGATGGAAACACCATATATTTT.

The chain joins TRBV19 to TRBJ2-2, with 11 bases identical to TRBD2. CDR1 is LNHDA and CDR2 is SQIVND in the germline V gene (reference sequence). J was trimmed by 0 bases and V by 5 bases; bases with no gene match: 2. This CDR3 region has 16 residues. The chain's CDR3 is CASSASGGSNTGELFF. Written as DNA, the CDR3 is TGTGCCAGTAGTGCTAGCGGGGGGTCGAACACCGGGGAGCTGTTTTTT.

The CDR3: CASSSGQGAMDTQYF. The CDR3 DNA is TGTGCCAGCAGCTCGGGACAGGGGGCTATGGATACGCAGTATTTT. The chain is built from TRBV12-3 or TRBV12-4 and TRBJ2-3; TRBD1 matches 12 bases. Germline trimming cut 6 bases from V and 6 bases from J; bases unmatched to any gene: 7. The CDR3 has 15 amino acids.

The CDR3 nucleotides read TGTGCCAGTAGCGGGGGGGCGATAGGGGCCCAGTACTTC. Its protein product is CASSGGAIGAQYF. This chain connects TRBV12-3 or TRBV12-4 to TRBJ2-5, with TRBD2 matching over 11 bases. V lost 9 bases and J lost 9; bases outside the gene matches: 9. The CDR3 sequence is 13 residues long.

The chain recombines TRBV10-1 with TRBJ1-1; D might be TRBD1 (5 bases). Trimming took off 8 bases at V and 3 bases at J, with 13 bases between the two ends. Germline CDR1 reads WNHNN; CDR2 reads SYGVQD (reference sequence). CDR3 length: 13 residues. The CDR3 region is CASRAGTHTEAFF. The CDR3 DNA is TGCGCCAGCCGAGCCGGGACCCACACTGAAGCTTTCTTT.

This clonotype was detected a few times. The gene calls are TRBV19 and TRBJ2-3; D is possibly TRBD1 (6 bases). V lost 4 bases to trimming and J lost 7 bases, with 24 bases between them. CDR3 length: 17 amino acids. Germline CDR1 and CDR2: LNHDA and SQIVND (reference sequence). As DNA, the CDR3 is TGTGCCAGTAGTAGCCTGATACAGGGTGGGATTGTGAATACGCAGTATTTT. The encoded protein is CASSSLIQGGIVNTQYF. The variable domain in full, completed from reference TRBV19 and TRBJ2-3, reads DGGITQSPKYLFRKEGQNVTLSCEQNLNHDAMYWYRQDPGQGLRLIYYSQIVNDFQKGDIAEGYSVSREKKESFPLTVTSAQKNPTAFYLCASSSLIQGGIVNTQYFGPGTRLTVL.

Details on this clonotype: The germline gene is not matched at one end of the junction; a read error may be the cause. This chain joins TRBV20-1 and TRBJ1-2; TRBD1 matches at 8 bases. The CDR3 is 15 residues long. Germline V gene lookup returns CDR1 DFQATT and CDR2 SNEGSKA (reference sequence). CDR3 DNA: TGCAGTGCTAGAGATCGGACAGGGTCTGACTATGGCTGCACCTTC. It is translated as CSARDRTGSDYGCTF.